The rows below give T cell receptor beta chains drawn from one sample of a study of T cell responses to AZD1222 COVID-19 vaccine. Sequenced by immunoSEQ multiplex PCR; TCRdb stores in-frame clones only, minus some. The table lists 95,000 to 150,000 clones, about nine tenths of them singletons. Sequences were derived from peripheral blood, sampled on day 0 of AZD1222 vaccination. These receptors all come from an adult in good health. CDR3s include the opening cysteine and the closing phenylalanine or tryptophan.

v_call	cdr3_length	j_call	cdr3_aa
TRBV2	13	TRBJ2-1	CASSKNIRDEQFF
TRBV6-5	12	TRBJ1-1	CASSYMNTEAFF
TRBV7-6	16	TRBJ1-2	CASSSQPGQGEGGYTF
TRBV4-1	16	TRBJ2-7	CASSQGRTSGTYEQYF
TRBV7-9	17	TRBJ2-7	CASSSIPGASGNLEQYF
TRBV14	13	TRBJ1-1	CASRPPGGTEAFF
TRBV6-5	14	TRBJ2-1	CASRIAGIHNEQFF
TRBV11-3	13	TRBJ1-2	CASSSVTWGGYTF
TRBV5-4	15	TRBJ1-2	CASSLAWGQGFGYTF
TRBV7-9	13	TRBJ1-1	CASSLGGQTEAFF
TRBV7-8	15	TRBJ1-2	CASSLARQGYYGYTF
TRBV10-1	13	TRBJ2-7	CASSLGQGGEQYF
TRBV6-5	15	TRBJ1-3	CASSYQTGLGNTIYF
TRBV28	14	TRBJ1-1	CASSFRGVNTEAFF
TRBV9	14	TRBJ1-4	CASSATGNNEKLFF
TRBV2	15	TRBJ1-5	CASSKDRGVGQPQHF
TRBV19	15	TRBJ2-1	CASSIVRELYNEQFF
TRBV27	16	TRBJ2-7	CASSATTRDRGYEQYF
TRBV28	15	TRBJ1-1	CASSPSQGGNTEAFF
TRBV4-1	16	TRBJ2-1	CASSQGGIQKWDEQFF
TRBV7-2	18	TRBJ2-7	CASSLGPWASGEDPEQYF
TRBV7-8	14	TRBJ2-7	CASSLAGGAYEQYF
TRBV6-2/TRBV6-3	19	TRBJ1-4	CASSYSISAEQATNEKLFF
TRBV2	17	TRBJ1-5	CASSEAETGPSNQPQHF
TRBV7-9	13	TRBJ1-6	CASSLDSNSPLHF
TRBV28	11	TRBJ2-3	CASRETGLLYF
TRBV4-2	14	TRBJ1-1	CASGRPLESTEAFF
TRBV28	16	TRBJ2-3	CASSLVAGVVTDTQYF
TRBV18	14	TRBJ2-2	CASSRGLNTGELFF
TRBV5-4	15	TRBJ2-3	CASSPQGPRTDTQYF
TRBV27	14	TRBJ1-5	CASSLQGAIGPQHF
TRBV9	16	TRBJ2-3	CASSVGPSGPTDTQYF
TRBV28	13	TRBJ2-3	CASSFLGADTQYF
TRBV20-1	11	TRBJ1-1	CSARDRSEAFF
TRBV7-2	13	TRBJ2-7	CASSQRAGEEQYF
TRBV2	13	TRBJ1-2	CASQPGSRYGYTF
TRBV27	15	TRBJ2-7	CASSLSKTGGGEQYF
TRBV24-1	17	TRBJ2-1	CATSDNSLAPPYNEQFF
TRBV6-5	14	TRBJ1-5	CASIQDRGNQPQHF
TRBV4-1	15	TRBJ1-1	CASSQDWVPNTEAFF
TRBV19	16	TRBJ2-3	CASSIDRGASTDTQYF
TRBV29-1	17	TRBJ2-5	CSVGSGGFSGRQETQYF
TRBV13	16	TRBJ2-5	CASSAGGTAIGETQYF
TRBV4-1	14	TRBJ1-5	CASSPPDRHQPQHF
TRBV12-3/TRBV12-4	12	TRBJ1-1	CASSFQNTEAFF
TRBV5-1	15	TRBJ2-3	CASSSRDRDFDTQYF
TRBV4-1	17	TRBJ2-1	CASSQGATSGGDNEQFF
TRBV5-6	14	TRBJ2-2	CASSLQGYAGELFF
TRBV6-5	13	TRBJ1-2	CASRTGLNYGYTF
TRBV10-3	13	TRBJ1-2	CAISESAQGTYTF
TRBV29-1	13	TRBJ1-1	CSVPTGAGREAFF
TRBV13	13	TRBJ2-7	CASSLQGPPEQYF
TRBV5-1	14	TRBJ1-3	CASSLGTAENTIYF
TRBV24-1	16	TRBJ2-1	CATSERDKGAYNEQFF
TRBV5-4	16	TRBJ2-1	CASRRVVGLAGNEQFF